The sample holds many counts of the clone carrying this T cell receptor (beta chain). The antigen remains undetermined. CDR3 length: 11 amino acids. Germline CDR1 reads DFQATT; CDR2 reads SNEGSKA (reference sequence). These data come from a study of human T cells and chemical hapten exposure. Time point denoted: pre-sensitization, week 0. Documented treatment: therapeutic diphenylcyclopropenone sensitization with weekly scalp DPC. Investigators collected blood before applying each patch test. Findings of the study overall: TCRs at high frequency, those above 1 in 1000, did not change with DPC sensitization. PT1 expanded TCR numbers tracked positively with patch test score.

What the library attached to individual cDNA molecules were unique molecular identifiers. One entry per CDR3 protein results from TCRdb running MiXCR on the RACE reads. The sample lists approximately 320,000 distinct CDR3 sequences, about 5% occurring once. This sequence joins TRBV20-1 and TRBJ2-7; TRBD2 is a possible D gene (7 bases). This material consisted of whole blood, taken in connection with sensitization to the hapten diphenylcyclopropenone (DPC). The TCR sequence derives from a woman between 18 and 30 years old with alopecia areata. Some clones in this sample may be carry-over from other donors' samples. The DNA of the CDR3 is TGCAAGGGGGGGGGTTTCTACGAGCAGTACTTC. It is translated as CKGGGFYEQYF.